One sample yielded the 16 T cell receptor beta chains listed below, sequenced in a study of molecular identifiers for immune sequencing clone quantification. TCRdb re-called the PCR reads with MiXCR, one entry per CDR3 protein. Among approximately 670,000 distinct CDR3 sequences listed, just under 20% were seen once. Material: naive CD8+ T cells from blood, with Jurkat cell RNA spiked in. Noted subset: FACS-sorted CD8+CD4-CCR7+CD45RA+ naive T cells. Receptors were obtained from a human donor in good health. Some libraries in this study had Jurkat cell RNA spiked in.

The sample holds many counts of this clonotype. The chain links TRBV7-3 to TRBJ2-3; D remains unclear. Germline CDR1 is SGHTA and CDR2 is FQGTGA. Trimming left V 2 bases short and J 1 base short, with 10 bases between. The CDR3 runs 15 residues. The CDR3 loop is CASSLGRSGTDTQYF. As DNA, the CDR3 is TGTGCCAGCAGCTTAGGGCGGAGCGGCACAGATACGCAGTATTTT.

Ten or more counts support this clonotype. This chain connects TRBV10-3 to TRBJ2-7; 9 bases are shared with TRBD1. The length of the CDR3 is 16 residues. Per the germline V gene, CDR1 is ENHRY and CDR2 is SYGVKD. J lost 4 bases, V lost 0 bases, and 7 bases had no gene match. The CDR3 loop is CAISESSGTGMYEQYF. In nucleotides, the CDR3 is TGTGCCATCAGTGAGTCGTCCGGGACAGGGATGTACGAGCAGTACTTC.

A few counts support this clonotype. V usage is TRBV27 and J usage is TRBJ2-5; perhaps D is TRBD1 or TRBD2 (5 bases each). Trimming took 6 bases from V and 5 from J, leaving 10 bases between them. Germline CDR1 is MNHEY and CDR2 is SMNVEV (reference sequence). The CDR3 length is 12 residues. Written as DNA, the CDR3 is TGTGCCAGCAGCTGGGACGGGGAGACCCAGTACTTC. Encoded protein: CASSWDGETQYF.

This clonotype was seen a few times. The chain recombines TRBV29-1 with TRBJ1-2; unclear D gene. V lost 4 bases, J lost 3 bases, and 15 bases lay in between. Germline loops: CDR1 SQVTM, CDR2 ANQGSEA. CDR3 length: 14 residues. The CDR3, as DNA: TGCAGCGTTGGGGGTTGGGGATCGGACTATGGCTACACCTTC. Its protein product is CSVGGWGSDYGYTF.

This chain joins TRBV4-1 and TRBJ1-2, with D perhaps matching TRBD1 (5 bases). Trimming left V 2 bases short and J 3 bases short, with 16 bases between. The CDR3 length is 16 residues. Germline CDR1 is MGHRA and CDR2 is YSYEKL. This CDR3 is CASSQHQNQGYYGYTF. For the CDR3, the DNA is TGCGCCAGCAGCCAACACCAAAATCAGGGTTACTATGGCTACACCTTC.

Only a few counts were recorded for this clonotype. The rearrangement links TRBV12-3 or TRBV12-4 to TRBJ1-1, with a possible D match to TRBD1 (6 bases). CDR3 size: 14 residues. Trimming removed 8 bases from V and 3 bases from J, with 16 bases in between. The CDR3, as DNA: TGTGCCAGCTCCGTAACAGGGCAGGACACTGAAGCTTTCTTT. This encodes CASSVTGQDTEAFF.

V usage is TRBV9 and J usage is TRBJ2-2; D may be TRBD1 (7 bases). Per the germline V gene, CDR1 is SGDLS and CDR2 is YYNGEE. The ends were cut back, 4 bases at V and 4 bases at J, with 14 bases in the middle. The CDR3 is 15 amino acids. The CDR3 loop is CASSPRDSLTGELFF. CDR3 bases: TGTGCCAGCAGCCCGCGGGACAGCCTCACCGGGGAGCTGTTTTTT.

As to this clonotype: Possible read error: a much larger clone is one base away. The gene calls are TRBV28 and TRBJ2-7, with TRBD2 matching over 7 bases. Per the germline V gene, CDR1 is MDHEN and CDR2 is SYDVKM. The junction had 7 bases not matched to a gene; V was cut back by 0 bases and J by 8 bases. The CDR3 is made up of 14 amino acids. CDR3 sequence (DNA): TGTGCCAGCAGTTTATGGGGACTAAAAGACAAGCAGTACTTC. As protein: CASSLWGLKDKQYF.

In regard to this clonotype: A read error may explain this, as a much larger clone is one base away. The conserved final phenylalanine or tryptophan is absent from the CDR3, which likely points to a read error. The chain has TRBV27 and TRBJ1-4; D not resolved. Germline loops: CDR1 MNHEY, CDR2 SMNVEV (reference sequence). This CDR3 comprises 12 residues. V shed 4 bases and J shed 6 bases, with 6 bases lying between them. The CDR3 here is CASSSLDEKLFS. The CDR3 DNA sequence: TGTGCCAGCAGTTCGTTGGATGAAAAACTGTTTTCT.

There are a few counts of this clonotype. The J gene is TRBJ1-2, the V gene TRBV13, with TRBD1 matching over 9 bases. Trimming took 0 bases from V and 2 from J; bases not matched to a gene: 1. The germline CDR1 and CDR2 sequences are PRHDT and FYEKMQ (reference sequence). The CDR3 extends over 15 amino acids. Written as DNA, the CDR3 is TGTGCCAGCAGCTTAGGCGACAGGGGGAACTATGGCTACACCTTC. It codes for CASSLGDRGNYGYTF.

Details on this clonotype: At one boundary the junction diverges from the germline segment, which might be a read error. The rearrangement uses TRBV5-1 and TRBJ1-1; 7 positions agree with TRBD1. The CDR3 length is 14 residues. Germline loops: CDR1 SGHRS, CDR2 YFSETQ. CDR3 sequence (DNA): TGCGCCAGCAGCCGGAGACAGGGACCGCCTGAAGCTTTCTTC. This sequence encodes CASSRRQGPPEAFF. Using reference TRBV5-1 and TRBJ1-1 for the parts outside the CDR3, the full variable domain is KAGVTQTPRYLIKTRGQQVTLSCSPISGHRSVSWYQQTPGQGLQFLFEYFSETQRNKGNFPGRFSGRQFSNSRSEMNVSTLELGDSALYLCASSRRQGPPEAFFGQGTRLTVV.

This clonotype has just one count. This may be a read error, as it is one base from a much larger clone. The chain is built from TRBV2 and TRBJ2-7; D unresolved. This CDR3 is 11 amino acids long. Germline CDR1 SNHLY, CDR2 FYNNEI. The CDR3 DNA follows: TGTGCCGCCCAGTCCTCCCACGAGCAGTACTTC. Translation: CAAQSSHEQYF.

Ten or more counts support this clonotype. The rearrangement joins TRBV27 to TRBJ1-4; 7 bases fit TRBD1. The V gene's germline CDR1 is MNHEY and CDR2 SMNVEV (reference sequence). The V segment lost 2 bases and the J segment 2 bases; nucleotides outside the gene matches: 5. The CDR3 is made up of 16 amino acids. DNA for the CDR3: TGTGCCAGCAGTTTACAGGGGGTGGTTACTAATGAAAAACTGTTTTTT. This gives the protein CASSLQGVVTNEKLFF.

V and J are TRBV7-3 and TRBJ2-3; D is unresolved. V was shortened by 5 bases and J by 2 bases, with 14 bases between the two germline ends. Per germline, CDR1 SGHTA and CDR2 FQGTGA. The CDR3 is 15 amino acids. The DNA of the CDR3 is TGTGCCAGCAGCCCCCGGGCAGCCTCCACAGATACGCAGTATTTT. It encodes CASSPRAASTDTQYF.

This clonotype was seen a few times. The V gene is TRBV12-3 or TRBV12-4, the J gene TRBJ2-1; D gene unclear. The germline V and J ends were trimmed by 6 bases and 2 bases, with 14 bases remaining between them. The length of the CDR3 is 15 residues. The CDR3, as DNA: TGTGCCAGCAGGTGGTTAGAGGCGACCTACAATGAGCAGTTCTTC. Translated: CASRWLEATYNEQFF.

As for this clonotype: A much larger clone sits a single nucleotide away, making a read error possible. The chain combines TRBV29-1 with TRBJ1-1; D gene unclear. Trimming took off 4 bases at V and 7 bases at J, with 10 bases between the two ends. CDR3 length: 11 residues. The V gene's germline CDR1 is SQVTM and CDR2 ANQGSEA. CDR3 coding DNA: TGCAGCGTTGTGGGCGCAGATGAAGCTTTCTTT. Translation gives CSVVGADEAFF.